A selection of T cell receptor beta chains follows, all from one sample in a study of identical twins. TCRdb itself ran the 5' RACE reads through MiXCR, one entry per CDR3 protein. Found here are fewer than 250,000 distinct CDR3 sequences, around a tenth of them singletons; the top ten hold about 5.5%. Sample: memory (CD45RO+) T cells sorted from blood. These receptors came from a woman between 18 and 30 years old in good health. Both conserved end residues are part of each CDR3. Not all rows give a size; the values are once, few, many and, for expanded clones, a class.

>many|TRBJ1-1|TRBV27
CASSLRTGGNTEAFF
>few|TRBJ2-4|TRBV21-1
CASSKARIEAKNIQYF
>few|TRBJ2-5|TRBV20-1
CSASPWDSQETQYF
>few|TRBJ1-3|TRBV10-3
CAINGQGANSGNTIYF
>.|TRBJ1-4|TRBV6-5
CASSYGRATGAAINEKLFF
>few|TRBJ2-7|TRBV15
CATRLAGGPEYF
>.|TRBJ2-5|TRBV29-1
CSVQTGLETQYF
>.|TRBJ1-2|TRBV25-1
CASSETRQSYGYTF
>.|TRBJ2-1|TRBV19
CASRSWLVNGNEQFF
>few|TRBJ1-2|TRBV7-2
CASSPPEANYGYTF
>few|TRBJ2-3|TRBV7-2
CASSLGLSGRTDTQYF
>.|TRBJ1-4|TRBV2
CASSGGLKLFF
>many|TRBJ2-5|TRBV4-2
CASSQGQLAGGGETQYF
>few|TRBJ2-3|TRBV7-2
CASRSTGGRVRTDTQYF
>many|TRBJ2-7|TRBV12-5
CASGLPSGGGYEQYF
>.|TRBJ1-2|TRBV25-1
CASRRGGAGREDGYTF
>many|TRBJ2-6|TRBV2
CASSEGRGSGANVLTF
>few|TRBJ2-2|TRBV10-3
CAISEATRTGELFF
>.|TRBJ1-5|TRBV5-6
CASSIGTGYNQPQHF
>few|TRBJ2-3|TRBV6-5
CASSYSSGGRAFTDTQYF
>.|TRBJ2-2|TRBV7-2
CASSHEGGNTGELFF
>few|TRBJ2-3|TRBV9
CASSARGAGPSGTQYF
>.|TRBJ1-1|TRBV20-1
CSASKFVPGAEAFF
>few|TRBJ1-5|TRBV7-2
CASSSRVGSNQPQHF
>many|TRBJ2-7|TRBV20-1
CSASMQDYEQYF
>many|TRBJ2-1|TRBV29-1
CSVVRLAGEGEQFF
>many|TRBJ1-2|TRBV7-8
CASSQAGQTYGYTF
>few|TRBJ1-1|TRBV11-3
CASSPRTGHTEAFF
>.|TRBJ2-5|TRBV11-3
CASSLVGEGETQYF
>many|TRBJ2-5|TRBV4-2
CASSPARSGNQETQYF
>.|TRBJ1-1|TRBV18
CASSPPSLFTEAFF
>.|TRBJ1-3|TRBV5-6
CASSWNRGNTIYF
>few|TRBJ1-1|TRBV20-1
CSARGNGQGAAFF
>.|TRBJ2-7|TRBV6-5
CASSYSPGFSYEQYF
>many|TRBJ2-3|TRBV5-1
CASSLEGDTQYF
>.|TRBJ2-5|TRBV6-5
CASSSLAGGYETQYF
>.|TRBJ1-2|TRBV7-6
CASSLQETRFNYGYTF
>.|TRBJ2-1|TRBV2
CASSEPILAVSSYNEQFF
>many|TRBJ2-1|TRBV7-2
CASRLGLAGYNEQFF
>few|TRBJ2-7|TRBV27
CASQYLAGAYEQYF
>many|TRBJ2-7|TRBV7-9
CASSPRQGAYEQYF
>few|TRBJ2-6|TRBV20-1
CSARDLLTSSGANVLTF
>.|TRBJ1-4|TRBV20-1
CSASLGGDEKLFF
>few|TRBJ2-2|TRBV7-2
CASSLLGYLTGELFF
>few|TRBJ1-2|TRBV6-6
CASRDRGEGYTF
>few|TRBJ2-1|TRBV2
CASTTGGGTDEQFF
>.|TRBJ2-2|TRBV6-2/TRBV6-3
CASTASGRSIRNTGELFF
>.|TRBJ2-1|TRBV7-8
CASSLGQGKGNEQFF
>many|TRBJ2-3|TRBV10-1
CASSRDPTVGDTQYF
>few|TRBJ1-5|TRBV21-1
CAGRPGLGPQHF
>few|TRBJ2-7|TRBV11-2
CASSLVLLAGGGKKNEQYF
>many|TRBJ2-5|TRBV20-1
CSAKDMEGARGETQYF
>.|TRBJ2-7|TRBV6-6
CASSWTAQEQQYF
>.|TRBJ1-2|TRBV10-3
CAISGPGQGIYGYTF
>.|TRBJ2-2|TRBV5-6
CASSHRQGVTGELFF